This T cell receptor beta chain was recorded in a study of metastatic and nonmetastatic thyroid tumors. Turning to the study itself: Across blood and tumor or nodule tissue, repertoires from malignant and benign thyroid patients were compared with one another. Points from the study as a whole: Malignant tumors reportedly showed significantly higher TCR beta diversity than benign nodules in both blood and tumor.

All patients reached thyroid surgery having received no treatment beforehand. In the study's own analysis: Researchers built a distant-metastasis classifier for papillary thyroid cancer that drew on CDR3 differences across clinicopathological groups. MiXCR re-clonotyped the PCR reads for TCRdb. The V and J calls come from TCRdb's annotation, not from the publication. This table holds about 30,000 clones, approximately 25% found once. The CDR3 loop spans 12 amino acids. Trimming removed 6 bases from V and 6 bases from J, with 11 bases in between. Worth noting for this clone: Its specificity is not known.

The clonotype originates from a female donor with papillary thyroid cancer or a benign thyroid nodule (not recorded which). Some clones in this sample may be carry-over from other donors' samples. The source material was blood. The V call is TRBV12-3 or TRBV12-4, the J call TRBJ1-1; D possibly corresponds to TRBD1 (6 bases). CDR3 in amino acids: CASSLGGPEAFF. The DNA for the CDR3 is TGTGCCAGCAGCCTCGGGGGCCCTGAAGCTTTCTTT.